What follows describes a single TCR beta chain. This sample is drawn from a study of shared clonotypes between healthy human individuals. Trimming removed 3 bases at V and 4 bases at J, with 12 bases between. This CDR3 region has 14 residues. The germline CDR1 and CDR2 sequences are SGHAT and FQNNGV. Samples underwent the assay at deep level. TCRdb's table, derived via immunoSEQ multiplex PCR, lists solely in-frame clones and lacks some. This table holds about half a million clones, around 79% found once. The clonotype originates from a woman between 35 and 50 years old in good health. Some clones in this sample may be carry-over from other donors' samples. V and J are TRBV11-2 and TRBJ1-1; a possible D gene is TRBD1 (5 bases). Sequencing input: PBMCs. CDR3 loop: CASSFNQGTTEAFF. DNA for the CDR3: TGTGCCAGCAGCTTTAACCAGGGTACCACTGAAGCTTTCTTT.